A single sample gave rise to the 20 T cell receptor beta chains below, sequenced in a study of T-cell memory formation after mild COVID-19. TCRdb re-derived calls from the 5' RACE reads in MiXCR, one entry per CDR3 protein. The profile shows about 290,000 distinct CDR3 sequences, approximately 15% of them singletons. Specimen: PBMCs or a T cell subset sorted from them (not recorded which). Receptors originate from a man younger than 30 who had mild COVID-19 (a few samples of this study predate the infection). Cell type and time point are not known.

This clonotype appeared a single time. This chain connects TRBV6-2 or TRBV6-3 to TRBJ2-1; 8 bases align to TRBD1. CDR1 and CDR2 (germline): MNHEY, SVGEGT. After removal of 7 bases from V and 5 bases from J, the junction contained 7 bases not matched to a gene. The length of the CDR3 is 14 residues. The CDR3: CASNDRTGNNEQFF. The CDR3 DNA sequence: TGTGCCAGCAACGACAGGACAGGGAACAATGAGCAGTTCTTC.

The chain employs TRBV6-1 and TRBJ1-1; maybe TRBD1 (6 bases). V lost 3 bases, J lost 4 bases, and 12 bases lay in between. CDR1 and CDR2 (germline): MNHNS, SASEGT. The CDR3 is 14 residues long. The CDR3 loop reads CASSDQGGGTEAFF. The CDR3 bases are TGTGCCAGCAGTGATCAAGGGGGAGGCACTGAAGCTTTCTTT.

In its sample, this clonotype was seen a few times. The chain has TRBV11-2 and TRBJ2-3, with 11 nucleotides matching TRBD2. CDR1 is SGHAT and CDR2 is FQNNGV in the germline V gene. The CDR3 covers 18 residues. Unmatched junction bases numbered 8, after V lost 3 bases and J lost 0 bases. The CDR3 region has the DNA TGTGCCAGCAGCTTTATGGTAGCGGGGGGGCCCAGCACAGATACGCAGTATTTT. Encoded protein: CASSFMVAGGPSTDTQYF.

The table lists this clonotype with many counts. The chain couples TRBV12-5 to TRBJ2-1, with 8 bases that match TRBD2. This CDR3 spans 15 amino acids. Losses at the gene ends were 4 bases for V and 6 bases for J; bases not matched to a gene: 8. CDR1 is LGHNT, CDR2 FRNRAP, per germline. CDR3 in DNA: TGTGCTAGTGGTTCCCAGCGGGGGAGCCGCAATGAGCAGTTCTTC. Protein: CASGSQRGSRNEQFF.

The gene calls are TRBV6-2 or TRBV6-3 and TRBJ2-5; the match to TRBD2 covers 8 bases. The CDR3 runs to 13 residues. V was clipped by 6 bases and J by 2 bases; unmatched bases: 2. Looked up from germline, CDR1 is MNHEY and CDR2 is SVGEGT. CDR3 DNA: TGTGCCAGCAGGACTAGCGCACAAGAGACCCAGTACTTC. It specifies CASRTSAQETQYF.

Remarks on this clonotype: This sequence may be a read error, since a much larger clone differs from it by one base. The chain uses TRBV5-1 and TRBJ2-7; 8 nucleotides agree with TRBD1. This CDR3 spans 14 amino acids. The germline V gene has CDR1 SGHRS and CDR2 YFSETQ. The CDR3 DNA follows: TGCGCCCGCAGCTTGGGGGGACAGGTCTACGAGCAGTACTTC. Amino acid sequence: CARSLGGQVYEQYF.

This rearrangement joins TRBV7-9 to TRBJ1-5; the match to TRBD1 covers 9 bases. This CDR3 spans 17 amino acids. The ends lost 1 base at V and 4 bases at J; junction bases unmatched: 8. Germline CDR1 SEHNR, CDR2 FQNEAQ (reference sequence). The CDR3 DNA follows: TGTGCCAGCAGCTTAGAGGGACAGGGTTGGAGTAATCAGCCCCAGCATTTT. Its protein product is CASSLEGQGWSNQPQHF.

V is TRBV28 and J is TRBJ2-7; TRBD1 might be the D (5 bases). CDR1 MDHEN and CDR2 SYDVKM come from the germline V gene. The CDR3 contains 16 residues. V shed 7 bases and J shed 3 bases, with 22 bases lying between them. The CDR3 nucleotides read TGTGCCAGCACCAGGGCAGGGCAGGCCTTAAGCTACGAGCAGTACTTC. It encodes CASTRAGQALSYEQYF.

The CDR3 coding sequence is TGTGCCAGCAGTGTACGAACCTCGAACACTGAAGCTTTCTTT. As protein: CASSVRTSNTEAFF. J is TRBJ1-1 and V is TRBV2; D unresolved. The V and J ends lost 4 bases and 1 base respectively, with 10 bases between them. The CDR3 has 14 amino acids. Germline V CDR1 and CDR2: SNHLY, FYNNEI.

The CDR3 here is CSARMAGGSGTQYF. CDR3 sequence (DNA): TGCAGTGCTAGAATGGCGGGGGGGAGTGGGACCCAGTACTTC. The chain combines TRBV20-1 with TRBJ2-5; 9 nucleotides agree with TRBD2. CDR1 is DFQATT and CDR2 is SNEGSKA in the germline V gene (reference sequence). Losses at the gene ends were 2 bases for V and 7 bases for J; bases not matched to a gene: 8. The CDR3 is 14 residues long.

This chain joins TRBV20-1 and TRBJ2-5; 8 bases align to TRBD1. The CDR3 is 14 residues long. With V trimmed by 8 bases and J by 5 bases, 13 bases remained unmatched. Germline CDR1 is DFQATT and CDR2 is SNEGSKA (reference sequence). CDR3 in DNA: TGCAGTCCCCTGGACAGGGCTTCTGCGGAGACCCAGTACTTC. It encodes CSPLDRASAETQYF.

The table lists this clonotype with many counts. The chain carries TRBV20-1 and TRBJ2-3; TRBD2 agrees at 8 bases. The length of the CDR3 is 14 residues. Germline CDR1 and CDR2: DFQATT and SNEGSKA (reference sequence). The junction had 7 bases not matched to a gene; V was cut back by 5 bases and J by 3 bases. The CDR3 nucleotides read TGCAGTGCTCCGGGGGGGTTGGGGACAGATACGCAGTATTTT. Its protein is CSAPGGLGTDTQYF.

This chain uses TRBV12-3 or TRBV12-4 with TRBJ2-5; weak D call: TRBD1 (6 bases). The CDR3 length is 16 residues. Deletions cut 5 bases from V and 5 bases from J, with 21 bases between. CDR3 residues: CASSLLGQLNGETQYF. The CDR3 coding sequence is TGTGCCAGCAGTCTTTTGGGACAATTGAATGGGGAGACCCAGTACTTC.

The chain employs TRBV29-1 and TRBJ2-1, with 8 positions matching TRBD2. Germline V lookup: CDR1 SQVTM, CDR2 ANQGSEA. The junction had 10 bases not matched to a gene; V was cut back by 3 bases and J by 6 bases. This CDR3 is 15 amino acids long. The CDR3 coding sequence is TGCAGCGTTGATGGGGGGGGACTAGGGCTCAATGAGCAGTTCTTC. It yields the protein CSVDGGGLGLNEQFF.

This sequence joins TRBV7-9 and TRBJ2-3; 9 bases line up with TRBD2. This CDR3 region has 16 residues. The V gene's germline CDR1 is SEHNR and CDR2 FQNEAQ (reference sequence). V trimming: 5 bases; J trimming: 3 bases; junction bases outside the gene matches: 9. The CDR3 nucleotides are TGTGCCAGCAGCCGCATTCTAGCGGGGCGGACAGATACGCAGTATTTT. This encodes CASSRILAGRTDTQYF.

This clonotype was found a few times. The V and J genes are TRBV6-5 and TRBJ1-1, with 7 bases aligning to TRBD1. V shed 10 bases, J shed 7 bases, and the junction held 12 bases outside the gene matches. This CDR3 region has 13 residues. From germline, CDR1 is MNHEY and CDR2 SVGAGI. In nucleotides, the CDR3 is TGTGCCACGCACCGCAGGGGGGCCGTTGAAGCTTTCTTT. It is translated as CATHRRGAVEAFF.

V and J are TRBV27 and TRBJ1-2; 8 bases align to TRBD1. Losses at the gene ends were 2 bases for V and 0 bases for J; bases not matched to a gene: 8. The germline V gene encodes CDR1 MNHEY and CDR2 SMNVEV (reference sequence). The CDR3 length is 17 residues. CDR3 residues: CASSLLAGGQTNYGYTF. The CDR3 region has the DNA TGTGCCAGCAGTTTACTGGCAGGGGGCCAAACTAACTATGGCTACACCTTC.

This chain uses TRBV7-2 with TRBJ2-1; 11 bases match TRBD2. The CDR3 is 16 amino acids. V was pared by 4 bases and J by 7 bases, with 9 bases of the junction left unmatched. Germline CDR1 SGHTA, CDR2 FQGNSA. The DNA of the CDR3 is TGTGCCAGCAGCTCCTCCGCTAGCGGGGGGTGGAATGAGCAGTTCTTC. This codes for CASSSSASGGWNEQFF.

This clonotype has at least ten counts. The rearrangement joins TRBV20-1 to TRBJ2-7, with D possibly matching TRBD2 (5 bases). Trimming cost V 2 bases and J 3 bases, with 14 bases left between them. The CDR3 sequence is 14 residues long. Germline V gene lookup returns CDR1 DFQATT and CDR2 SNEGSKA (reference sequence). CDR3: CSARPVDSRYEQYV. In nucleotides, the CDR3 is TGCAGTGCTAGACCTGTGGACTCGCGCTACGAGCAGTACGTC.

This clonotype was seen many times. The chain carries TRBV4-2 and TRBJ2-7, with 10 bases that match TRBD1. The junction had 10 bases not matched to a gene; V was cut back by 4 bases and J by 1 base. This CDR3 has 17 residues. The germline gives CDR1 LGHNA, CDR2 YNFKEQ. The CDR3 DNA reads as TGTGCCAGCAGCCCGCCAAAGACAGGGGGCAGGTCCTACGAGCAGTACTTC. Translated: CASSPPKTGGRSYEQYF.